A selection of T cell receptor beta chains follows, all from one sample in a study of cytomegalovirus exposure and HLA in healthy donors. Sequencing was performed with immunoSEQ multiplex PCR; in TCRdb, only in-frame clones are kept and a portion is missing. The sample shows fewer than 75,000 clones, 75% of them seen only once. The sequencing input was PBMCs. The receptors here all came from a man aged 65-85 years in good health and CMV-seronegative. Both conserved end residues are part of each CDR3. D genes are given only for firm matches. A clone size is listed for some rows: how often the clone was seen (once, few, many), or a class if it is expanded.

j_call	clone_size	v_call	d_call	cdr3_aa	cdr3_nt
TRBJ2-7	.	TRBV7-2	.	CASSVVVGGADSYEQYF	TGTGCCAGCAGCGTAGTCGTAGGGGGAGCCGACTCCTACGAGCAGTACTTC
TRBJ2-7	.	TRBV7-2	TRBD2	CASSPSGTSGPQYF	TGTGCCAGCAGCCCCTCCGGGACTAGCGGACCGCAGTACTTC
TRBJ2-7	.	TRBV7-9	TRBD1	CASSLGQGAFEQYF	TGTGCCAGCAGCTTAGGACAGGGGGCTTTTGAGCAGTACTTC
TRBJ2-3	.	TRBV7-6	.	CASSPPSRSSRDTQYF	TGTGCCAGCAGCCCACCTAGCAGATCCTCCCGAGATACGCAGTATTTT
TRBJ1-5	.	TRBV27	.	CASSWASPGSNQPQHF	TGTGCCAGCAGTTGGGCATCCCCCGGTAGCAATCAGCCCCAGCATTTT
TRBJ2-3	few	TRBV9	.	CASSRRGNTQYF	TGTGCCAGCAGCCGCCGGGGGAATACGCAGTATTTT
TRBJ2-1	.	TRBV5-1	TRBD2	CASSLASGGAYNEQFF	TGCGCCAGCAGCTTGGCTAGCGGTGGGGCCTACAATGAGCAGTTCTTC
TRBJ2-2	once	TRBV6-1	.	CASSPVPANTGELFF	TGTGCCAGCAGTCCAGTTCCCGCGAACACCGGGGAGCTGTTTTTT
TRBJ2-1	.	TRBV30	TRBD1	CAWEDRGRDNEQFF	TGTGCCTGGGAGGACAGGGGGCGGGACAATGAGCAGTTCTTC
TRBJ2-7	.	TRBV2	TRBD2	CASTGLGRGFYEQYF	TGTGCCAGCACAGGACTAGGGCGGGGGTTCTACGAGCAGTACTTC